This TCR beta chain was recorded in a study of cytomegalovirus exposure and HLA in healthy donors. This CDR3 contains 16 residues. The germline CDR1 and CDR2 sequences are ENHRY and SYGVKD. V was shortened by 3 bases and J by 0 bases, with 14 bases between the two germline ends. Healthy bone marrow donors supplied every sample. The study ran its PCR with 60 Vbeta and 13 Jbeta primers. Generated by immunoSEQ multiplex PCR, the TCRdb table keeps only in-frame clones and is missing some. Seen here are about 69,000 clones, 60% to 85% observed once, and the top ten hold 3% to 3.5%. This chain joins TRBV10-3 and TRBJ1-2, with D unclear. The clonotype comes from a man younger than 30 in good health and CMV-seronegative. Material: PBMCs. CDR3 nucleotides: TGTGCCATCAGTGATGGCAGGTTGTTAGCTAACTATGGCTACACCTTC. Its protein is CAISDGRLLANYGYTF.